The 2 T cell receptor beta chains presented below share a single source sample, sequenced in a study of T cells in Graves' hyperthyroidism and ophthalmopathy. RNA transcripts were the template for amplifying TCR beta CDR3 regions. When the TCR CDR3 underwent first-round RT-PCR, the HTBI primer set was used. A single record per CDR3 protein comes from TCRdb applying MiXCR to the multiplex PCR reads. The sample has 530,000 or so distinct CDR3 sequences, around 24% seen once. The sample taken for sequencing was blood. All receptors derive from a woman in her 30s with Graves' ophthalmopathy.

This clonotype was seen many times. V and J are TRBV2 and TRBJ1-1; 8 bases match TRBD1. Germline assignment: CDR1 SNHLY and CDR2 FYNNEI. V lost 4 bases to trimming and J lost 8 bases; unmatched junction nucleotides: 6. The CDR3 is 13 amino acids. The CDR3 protein is CASSGSGQVEAFF. Written as DNA, the CDR3 is TGTGCCAGCAGTGGATCGGGACAGGTCGAAGCTTTCTTT.

This clonotype was detected many times. The chain carries TRBV12-3 or TRBV12-4 and TRBJ1-3; 8 bases fit TRBD1. This CDR3 contains 15 residues. V shed 5 bases and J 3 bases; nucleotides not matched to a gene: 6. CDR3 amino acids: CASSPQTGDGNTIYF. CDR3 DNA sequence: TGTGCCAGCAGTCCCCAGACAGGGGATGGAAACACCATATATTTT.